These T cell receptor beta chains were read from a single sample in a study of T-cell memory formation after mild COVID-19. TCRdb re-called the 5' RACE reads through MiXCR, storing one row per CDR3 protein. The sample lists approximately 350,000 distinct CDR3 sequences; under 30% were seen once. The specimen sequenced was PBMCs or a T cell subset sorted from them (not recorded which). The receptors stem from an adult woman who had mild COVID-19 (a few samples of this study predate the infection). Cell type and time point are not known. CDR3s include the opening cysteine and the closing phenylalanine or tryptophan. The order of the fields is J gene, clone size, D gene, V gene, CDR3 protein, CDR3 DNA. A D gene is named only where the DNA matches it firmly. Some rows mark clone size as missing; the rest say once, few, many or name a class of expanded clone.

J gene: TRBJ1-5
clone size: -
D gene: -
V gene: TRBV4-1
CDR3 protein: CASSQDWAARWPQHF
CDR3 DNA: TGCGCCAGCAGCCAAGATTGGGCGGCCCGATGGCCCCAGCATTTT

J gene: TRBJ2-2
clone size: few
D gene: TRBD2
V gene: TRBV10-3
CDR3 protein: CAISESSGRAPNTGELFF
CDR3 DNA: TGTGCCATCAGTGAGTCTAGCGGGAGGGCGCCGAACACCGGGGAGCTGTTTTTT

J gene: TRBJ2-3
clone size: once
D gene: -
V gene: TRBV27
CDR3 protein: CASTKEGPSTDTQYF
CDR3 DNA: TGTGCCAGCACCAAAGAAGGACCGAGCACAGATACGCAGTATTTT

J gene: TRBJ2-5
clone size: few
D gene: -
V gene: TRBV5-1
CDR3 protein: CASSFGWAGPETQYF
CDR3 DNA: TGCGCCAGCAGCTTCGGATGGGCAGGGCCAGAGACCCAGTACTTC

J gene: TRBJ1-3
clone size: -
D gene: -
V gene: TRBV3-1
CDR3 protein: CASSPFSDREDWNTIYF
CDR3 DNA: TGTGCCAGCAGCCCGTTTTCTGACCGGGAAGATTGGAACACCATATATTTT

J gene: TRBJ1-1
clone size: -
D gene: -
V gene: TRBV5-6
CDR3 protein: CASSQSYRDPNTEAFF
CDR3 DNA: TGTGCCAGCAGCCAATCCTACAGGGATCCGAACACTGAAGCTTTCTTT

J gene: TRBJ2-7
clone size: -
D gene: TRBD2
V gene: TRBV7-9
CDR3 protein: CASSLVGGIGEQYF
CDR3 DNA: TGTGCCAGCAGCTTAGTGGGAGGGATCGGCGAGCAGTACTTC

J gene: TRBJ2-5
clone size: -
D gene: TRBD2
V gene: TRBV7-7
CDR3 protein: CASSRTSGLETQYF
CDR3 DNA: TGTGCTAGCAGTCGGACTAGCGGTTTAGAGACCCAGTACTTC

J gene: TRBJ2-1
clone size: -
D gene: -
V gene: TRBV29-1
CDR3 protein: CSVEGRGRPNEQFF
CDR3 DNA: TGCAGCGTTGAAGGGAGGGGGCGCCCCAATGAGCAGTTCTTC

J gene: TRBJ2-1
clone size: -
D gene: -
V gene: TRBV25-1
CDR3 protein: CASSGSGRAGNEQFF
CDR3 DNA: TGTGCCAGCAGTGGATCGGGGCGGGCCGGGAATGAGCAGTTCTTC

J gene: TRBJ1-1
clone size: few
D gene: TRBD1
V gene: TRBV7-9
CDR3 protein: CASSPGTGGNTEAFF
CDR3 DNA: TGTGCCAGCAGCCCTGGGACAGGGGGAAACACTGAAGCTTTCTTT

J gene: TRBJ2-3
clone size: -
D gene: TRBD1
V gene: TRBV10-3
CDR3 protein: CAISESLQGEDTQYF
CDR3 DNA: TGTGCCATCAGTGAGTCGCTTCAGGGGGAAGATACGCAGTATTTT

J gene: TRBJ2-7
clone size: -
D gene: TRBD2
V gene: TRBV6-2/TRBV6-3
CDR3 protein: CASSPYLAGGSYEQYF
CDR3 DNA: TGTGCCAGCAGTCCCTACCTAGCGGGAGGCTCCTACGAGCAGTACTTC

J gene: TRBJ2-2
clone size: -
D gene: -
V gene: TRBV15
CDR3 protein: CATSRDLGTGELFF
CDR3 DNA: TGTGCCACCAGCAGAGACCTGGGCACCGGGGAGCTGTTTTTT

J gene: TRBJ2-7
clone size: few
D gene: TRBD1
V gene: TRBV3-1
CDR3 protein: CASSQEGQKYEQYF
CDR3 DNA: TGTGCCAGCAGCCAAGAGGGACAGAAGTACGAGCAGTACTTC

J gene: TRBJ2-2
clone size: -
D gene: -
V gene: TRBV2
CDR3 protein: CASVEWGLNTGELFF
CDR3 DNA: TGTGCCAGCGTAGAATGGGGGCTGAACACCGGGGAGCTGTTTTTT

J gene: TRBJ1-4
clone size: many
D gene: -
V gene: TRBV12-3/TRBV12-4
CDR3 protein: CASSRNEKLFF
CDR3 DNA: TGTGCCAGCAGCCGAAATGAAAAACTGTTTTTT

J gene: TRBJ2-1
clone size: few
D gene: -
V gene: TRBV4-3
CDR3 protein: CASSQDAPGNEQFF
CDR3 DNA: TGCGCCAGCAGCCAAGACGCCCCGGGCAATGAGCAGTTCTTC

J gene: TRBJ1-4
clone size: -
D gene: -
V gene: TRBV4-3
CDR3 protein: CASSQDGIYEKLFF
CDR3 DNA: TGCGCCAGCAGCCAAGACGGGATCTATGAAAAACTGTTTTTT

J gene: TRBJ1-1
clone size: -
D gene: TRBD1
V gene: TRBV15
CDR3 protein: CATSRGQGRTEAFF
CDR3 DNA: TGTGCCACCAGCAGAGGACAGGGGAGAACTGAAGCTTTCTTT

J gene: TRBJ2-7
clone size: few
D gene: -
V gene: TRBV29-1
CDR3 protein: CSVRGYYEQYF
CDR3 DNA: TGCAGCGTTAGAGGGTACTACGAGCAGTACTTC

J gene: TRBJ2-7
clone size: -
D gene: -
V gene: TRBV20-1
CDR3 protein: CSASRQSSYEQYF
CDR3 DNA: TGCAGTGCTAGTAGGCAGTCCTCCTACGAGCAGTACTTC

J gene: TRBJ2-1
clone size: -
D gene: TRBD2
V gene: TRBV29-1
CDR3 protein: CSVEVGGVPYNEQFF
CDR3 DNA: TGCAGCGTTGAAGTGGGAGGGGTCCCCTACAATGAGCAGTTCTTC

J gene: TRBJ2-3
clone size: -
D gene: TRBD2
V gene: TRBV9
CDR3 protein: CASSVDPSGRIDTQYF
CDR3 DNA: TGTGCCAGCAGCGTAGACCCTAGCGGGAGGATAGATACGCAGTATTTT

J gene: TRBJ1-6
clone size: -
D gene: TRBD1
V gene: TRBV30
CDR3 protein: CAWSRQGNSPLHF
CDR3 DNA: TGTGCCTGGAGTAGACAGGGGAATTCACCCCTCCACTTT

J gene: TRBJ1-1
clone size: few
D gene: -
V gene: TRBV15
CDR3 protein: CATSPRAGNTEAFF
CDR3 DNA: TGTGCCACCAGCCCCAGAGCAGGGAACACTGAAGCTTTCTTT

J gene: TRBJ2-1
clone size: few
D gene: -
V gene: TRBV9
CDR3 protein: CASSVAGDIYNEQFF
CDR3 DNA: TGTGCCAGCAGCGTAGCGGGGGATATCTACAATGAGCAGTTCTTC

J gene: TRBJ2-7
clone size: few
D gene: TRBD1
V gene: TRBV7-3
CDR3 protein: CASSPGTGTHEQYF
CDR3 DNA: TGTGCCAGCAGCCCGGGGACAGGTACCCACGAGCAGTACTTC

J gene: TRBJ2-1
clone size: -
D gene: TRBD2
V gene: TRBV15
CDR3 protein: CATGGTRSPNEQFF
CDR3 DNA: TGTGCCACCGGCGGGACTAGATCACCCAATGAGCAGTTCTTC

J gene: TRBJ1-4
clone size: -
D gene: -
V gene: TRBV12-3/TRBV12-4
CDR3 protein: CASSLASGRQLFF
CDR3 DNA: TGTGCCAGCAGTTTAGCGTCGGGACGTCAACTGTTTTTT

J gene: TRBJ1-6
clone size: -
D gene: TRBD1
V gene: TRBV6-2/TRBV6-3
CDR3 protein: CASSDRDSPLHF
CDR3 DNA: TGTGCCAGCAGTGACAGGGATTCACCCCTCCACTTT

J gene: TRBJ1-2
clone size: -
D gene: -
V gene: TRBV4-2
CDR3 protein: CASSQDSMRQVLIYGYTF
CDR3 DNA: TGTGCCAGCAGCCAAGATTCAATGCGACAGGTCCTAATCTATGGCTACACCTTC

J gene: TRBJ2-5
clone size: few
D gene: TRBD2
V gene: TRBV25-1
CDR3 protein: CASTEGGTSGGVQETQYF
CDR3 DNA: TGTGCCAGCACCGAAGGAGGGACTAGCGGGGGGGTCCAAGAGACCCAGTACTTC

J gene: TRBJ2-7
clone size: -
D gene: -
V gene: TRBV30
CDR3 protein: CASSAGGRLEQYF
CDR3 DNA: TGTGCCTCCTCAGCCGGGGGGCGCCTCGAGCAGTACTTC

J gene: TRBJ1-2
clone size: -
D gene: -
V gene: TRBV20-1
CDR3 protein: CSARGRSNTYGYTF
CDR3 DNA: TGCAGTGCTAGAGGGCGCAGCAACACATATGGCTACACCTTC

J gene: TRBJ1-1
clone size: -
D gene: TRBD1
V gene: TRBV7-9
CDR3 protein: CASSSPGQGTGAFF
CDR3 DNA: TGTGCCAGCAGCTCTCCGGGACAGGGAACAGGAGCTTTCTTT

J gene: TRBJ1-4
clone size: -
D gene: -
V gene: TRBV11-2
CDR3 protein: CASSPRRDATNEKLFF
CDR3 DNA: TGTGCCAGCAGCCCTCGCCGAGATGCAACTAATGAAAAACTGTTTTTT

J gene: TRBJ1-4
clone size: -
D gene: TRBD1
V gene: TRBV6-1
CDR3 protein: CASGDRINEKLFF
CDR3 DNA: TGTGCCAGCGGGGACAGGATCAATGAAAAACTGTTTTTT

J gene: TRBJ2-1
clone size: few
D gene: TRBD2
V gene: TRBV27
CDR3 protein: CASSFGRGTSGRNEQFF
CDR3 DNA: TGTGCCAGCAGTTTCGGTAGAGGGACTAGCGGAAGGAATGAGCAGTTCTTC

J gene: TRBJ1-1
clone size: -
D gene: TRBD1
V gene: TRBV29-1
CDR3 protein: CSVEGQGITEAFF
CDR3 DNA: TGCAGCGTTGAAGGACAGGGGATCACTGAAGCTTTCTTT

J gene: TRBJ2-7
clone size: -
D gene: -
V gene: TRBV11-3
CDR3 protein: CASSLDKDEQYF
CDR3 DNA: TGTGCCAGCAGCTTAGATAAGGACGAGCAGTACTTC

J gene: TRBJ2-3
clone size: -
D gene: TRBD1
V gene: TRBV5-1
CDR3 protein: CASSISGQSTDKQYF
CDR3 DNA: TGCGCCAGCAGCATATCGGGACAGTCCACAGATAAGCAGTATTTT

J gene: TRBJ2-1
clone size: -
D gene: TRBD1
V gene: TRBV4-3
CDR3 protein: CASSRGQGDYNEQFF
CDR3 DNA: TGCGCCAGCAGCCGAGGACAGGGGGACTACAATGAGCAGTTCTTC

J gene: TRBJ2-2
clone size: -
D gene: -
V gene: TRBV5-1
CDR3 protein: CASSGTSYSGELFF
CDR3 DNA: TGCGCCAGCAGCGGAACCTCCTACTCCGGGGAGCTGTTTTTT

J gene: TRBJ1-2
clone size: -
D gene: TRBD1
V gene: TRBV7-2
CDR3 protein: CASSVRRDRDYGYTF
CDR3 DNA: TGTGCCAGCAGCGTTCGCCGGGACAGGGACTATGGCTACACCTTC

J gene: TRBJ2-2
clone size: few
D gene: TRBD2
V gene: TRBV6-5
CDR3 protein: CASRTAGAGELFF
CDR3 DNA: TGTGCCAGCAGGACAGCGGGAGCCGGGGAGCTGTTTTTT

J gene: TRBJ1-2
clone size: -
D gene: -
V gene: TRBV27
CDR3 protein: CASSPTGTDYGYTF
CDR3 DNA: TGTGCCAGCAGTCCGACCGGGACGGACTATGGCTACACCTTC

J gene: TRBJ1-5
clone size: -
D gene: -
V gene: TRBV10-3
CDR3 protein: CAIGQDSNQPQHF
CDR3 DNA: TGTGCCATCGGTCAGGATAGCAATCAGCCCCAGCATTTT

J gene: TRBJ2-4
clone size: few
D gene: -
V gene: TRBV5-1
CDR3 protein: CASREENIQYF
CDR3 DNA: TGCGCCAGCAGGGAAGAAAACATTCAGTACTTC

J gene: TRBJ2-3
clone size: -
D gene: TRBD2
V gene: TRBV7-8
CDR3 protein: CASSLYGRGVQYF
CDR3 DNA: TGTGCCAGCAGCTTATACGGGAGGGGTGTGCAGTATTTT

J gene: TRBJ1-4
clone size: -
D gene: TRBD1
V gene: TRBV24-1
CDR3 protein: CATSDPRRDRGRGEKLFF
CDR3 DNA: TGTGCCACCAGTGATCCGAGACGTGACAGGGGGAGAGGGGAAAAACTGTTTTTT

J gene: TRBJ2-7
clone size: -
D gene: -
V gene: TRBV27
CDR3 protein: CASSTGATYEQYF
CDR3 DNA: TGTGCCAGCAGTACAGGAGCAACCTACGAGCAGTACTTC

J gene: TRBJ2-5
clone size: few
D gene: TRBD2
V gene: TRBV20-1
CDR3 protein: CSARGPDAGVFETQYF
CDR3 DNA: TGCAGTGCTAGAGGCCCCGACGCGGGGGTATTTGAGACCCAGTACTTC

J gene: TRBJ2-1
clone size: few
D gene: TRBD2
V gene: TRBV5-1
CDR3 protein: CASRPGLAESYNEQFF
CDR3 DNA: TGCGCCAGCAGACCCGGACTAGCGGAGTCCTACAATGAGCAGTTCTTC